The present T cell receptor (beta chain) was sequenced within a study of cytomegalovirus exposure and HLA in healthy donors. Per germline, CDR1 MNHEY and CDR2 SVGAGI. Trimming cost V 0 bases and J 0 bases, with 6 bases left between them. CDR3 length: 15 residues. A multiplex PCR was run with 60 Vbeta primers and 13 Jbeta primers. Profiled with immunoSEQ multiplex PCR; TCRdb holds only in-frame clones, not every one. Counted here are more than 90,000 clones, 79% occurring once; the ten biggest clones make up around 3%. Sequencing used PBMCs. The V gene is TRBV6-5, the J gene TRBJ2-1, with unresolved D. The clonotype comes from a young woman in good health and CMV-seropositive. The chain's CDR3 is CASSYSSSSYNEQFF. For the CDR3, the DNA is TGTGCCAGCAGTTACTCCTCCAGCTCCTACAATGAGCAGTTCTTC.